These 26 T cell receptor beta chains share one sample of origin, sequenced in a study of T cells in localized non-small cell lung cancer. Produced via immunoSEQ multiplex PCR; TCRdb's table is partial and in-frame only. The sample shows under 100,000 clones, 85% to 90% of them seen only once. This specimen consisted of peripheral blood, obtained before any cancer treatment. These receptors were collected from a woman aged 40-75 years with stage I squamous cell lung carcinoma.

The chain links TRBV5-1 to TRBJ1-6; 9 positions agree with TRBD1. Trimming removed 1 base from V and 10 bases from J; junction bases left unmatched: 6. Germline V gives CDR1 SGHRS, CDR2 YFSETQ. This CDR3 contains 15 residues. CDR3 region: CASSLNRGLRSPLHF. CDR3 in DNA: TGCGCCAGCAGCTTGAACAGGGGGCTAAGGTCACCCCTCCACTTT.

In the case of this clone: The identical CDR3 is also encoded by other nucleotide sequences in the sample. V usage is TRBV6-5 and J usage is TRBJ2-7, with 12 nucleotides matching TRBD2. CDR1 is MNHEY, CDR2 SVGAGI, per germline. The CDR3 contains 16 residues. V lost 0 bases, J lost 7 bases, and 7 bases stayed unmatched. Written as DNA, the CDR3 is TGTGCCAGCAGTTACTCGGGGCTAGCGGGGGGGAGGGAGCAGTACTTC. The encoded protein is CASSYSGLAGGREQYF.

This chain links TRBV30 with TRBJ2-7; 14 positions match TRBD2. Germline lookup yields CDR1 GTSNPN and CDR2 SVGIG (reference sequence). The CDR3 has 13 residues. The trim removed 2 bases at V and 12 bases at J, leaving 6 bases unmatched. The CDR3 DNA is TGTGCCTGGAGTAGAAGGGGACTAGCGGGGGCGTACTTC. This codes for CAWSRRGLAGAYF.

The chain has TRBV12-5 and TRBJ1-1; D unresolved. Germline V gene sequence: CDR1 LGHNT, CDR2 FRNRAP. The CDR3 contains 13 residues. Trimming cost V 1 base and J 7 bases, with 10 bases left between them. CDR3 bases: TGTGCTAGTGGTTTGGCAGGAATAGGTGAAGCTTTCTTT. It encodes CASGLAGIGEAFF.

The gene calls are TRBV14 and TRBJ1-2; TRBD1 might be the D (5 bases). The CDR3 extends over 14 amino acids. Trimming cost V 1 base and J 3 bases, with 9 bases left between them. CDR1 is SGHDN and CDR2 is FVKESK in the germline V gene. CDR3 amino acids: CASSQGSGYYGYTF. The CDR3 bases are TGTGCCAGCAGCCAAGGTTCAGGGTACTATGGCTACACCTTC.

This rearrangement joins TRBV10-3 to TRBJ2-5; D remains ambiguous. Germline-derived CDR1 and CDR2 are ENHRY and SYGVKD. The CDR3 sequence is 13 residues long. Trimming pared 10 bases from V and 1 base from J, leaving 13 bases between. CDR3 in DNA: TGTGCCAGCAAAGTTGACTCCCAAGAGACCCAGTACTTC. Its translation is CASKVDSQETQYF.

The V call is TRBV10-3, the J call TRBJ1-2, with D possibly TRBD1 on 6 matching bases. The CDR3 runs to 15 residues. Trimming left V 10 bases short and J 1 base short, with 19 bases between. Germline V gene lookup returns CDR1 ENHRY and CDR2 SYGVKD. In nucleotides, the CDR3 is TGTGCCACTAGATCCGGAAGGGACAATAACTATGGCTACACCTTC. This codes for CATRSGRDNNYGYTF.

CDR3 sequence reads: CASSLVAGANYGYTF. As DNA, the CDR3 is TGTGCCAGCAGCTTAGTGGCAGGGGCTAACTATGGCTACACCTTC. The chain combines TRBV11-2 with TRBJ1-2; a possible D gene is TRBD1 (6 bases). Germline values: CDR1 SGHAT, CDR2 FQNNGV. V dropped 1 base and J dropped 0 bases, with 9 bases sitting between them. The CDR3 is made up of 15 amino acids.

The CDR3 bases are TGTGCCAGCTCACCTGGGGGGACGAACGAGCAGTACTTC. Its translation: CASSPGGTNEQYF. This chain links TRBV18 with TRBJ2-7; D might be TRBD2 (6 bases). The germline V and J ends were trimmed by 3 bases and 5 bases, with 11 bases remaining between them. The CDR3 totals 13 residues. Germline V CDR1 and CDR2: KGHSH, LQKENI.

CDR3: CAIRDRMRSDTGELFF. DNA for the CDR3: TGTGCCATCCGGGACAGGATGCGATCTGACACCGGGGAGCTGTTTTTT. The J gene is TRBJ2-2, the V gene TRBV10-3; 8 positions match TRBD1. With V trimmed by 8 bases and J by 3 bases, 11 bases remained unmatched. The CDR3 consists of 16 residues. The germline gives CDR1 ENHRY, CDR2 SYGVKD.

The V and J genes are TRBV6-1 and TRBJ1-2, with D tentatively TRBD1 (6 bases). The CDR3 spans 15 residues. The ends were cut back, 6 bases at V and 0 bases at J, with 14 bases in the middle. The germline V gene encodes CDR1 MNHNS and CDR2 SASEGT. CDR3 sequence: CASSPGTPTNYGYTF. In DNA, the CDR3 is TGTGCCAGCAGCCCCGGGACACCGACTAACTATGGCTACACCTTC.

J is TRBJ1-3 and V is TRBV10-2; D not certain. The CDR3 loop spans 16 amino acids. Germline CDR1 is WSHSY and CDR2 is SAAADI. V shed 6 bases and J shed 0 bases, with 15 bases lying between them. CDR3 sequence reads: CASRDPGSLSGNTIYF. The CDR3 DNA sequence: TGCGCCAGCAGGGACCCAGGCAGTCTCTCTGGAAACACCATATATTTT.

The chain has TRBV19 and TRBJ2-6; no clear D gene. V dropped 7 bases and J dropped 4 bases, with 17 bases sitting between them. Germline CDR1 LNHDA, CDR2 SQIVND (reference sequence). The CDR3 is 16 amino acids. This chain's CDR3 is CASMEKRASGANVLTF. In DNA form, the CDR3 reads TGTGCCAGTATGGAAAAACGAGCCTCCGGGGCCAACGTCCTGACTTTC.

The DNA of the CDR3 is TGCGCCAGCAGCCAAGGTCTTACAGGGACTGGAAACACCATATATTTT. It is translated as CASSQGLTGTGNTIYF. The rearrangement joins TRBV4-1 to TRBJ1-3, with D perhaps matching TRBD1 (6 bases). CDR1 and CDR2 (germline): MGHRA, YSYEKL. The V and J ends lost 1 base and 2 bases respectively, with 12 bases between them. The CDR3 consists of 16 residues.

The V and J genes are TRBV6-5 and TRBJ2-5; D is possibly TRBD1 (5 bases). The CDR3 spans 14 residues. V was clipped by 2 bases and J by 3 bases, with 10 bases between them. CDR1 and CDR2 from the germline V gene are MNHEY and SVGAGI. Written as DNA, the CDR3 is TGTGCCAGCAGTTACGGGCTAGGGGAAGAGACCCAGTACTTC. Protein: CASSYGLGEETQYF.

This chain links TRBV20-1 with TRBJ2-5; tentatively, D is TRBD1 (5 bases). V shed 4 bases and J shed 5 bases, with 5 bases lying between them. The CDR3 totals 10 residues. Germline CDR1 is DFQATT and CDR2 is SNEGSKA (reference sequence). The DNA for the CDR3 is TGCAGTGCTAACAGGGAGACCCAGTACTTC. Its translation is CSANRETQYF.

The chain recombines TRBV5-1 with TRBJ1-2, with unresolved D. The CDR3 loop spans 14 amino acids. V lost 2 bases to trimming and J lost 4 bases, with 12 bases between them. Germline CDR1 SGHRS, CDR2 YFSETQ. The CDR3 reads CASSLGVEFYGYTF. CDR3 nucleotides: TGCGCCAGCAGCTTAGGCGTCGAATTCTATGGCTACACCTTC.

This chain joins TRBV5-4 and TRBJ1-2; unclear D gene. Germline V gene lookup returns CDR1 SGHNT and CDR2 YYREEE (reference sequence). V lost 2 bases and J 6 bases, leaving 11 bases between the germline ends. The CDR3 is 13 amino acids. The chain's CDR3 is CASSFKVGDGYTF. The CDR3 DNA reads TGTGCCAGCAGCTTTAAGGTTGGGGATGGCTACACCTTC.

This clone occurred once. The chain couples TRBV5-1 to TRBJ2-3; D is undetermined. V was pared by 0 bases and J by 1 base, with 9 bases between. This CDR3 is 15 amino acids long. The germline V gene has CDR1 SGHRS and CDR2 YFSETQ. The CDR3 sequence: CASSLGQTGTDTQYF. The CDR3 DNA sequence: TGCGCCAGCAGCTTGGGTCAGACCGGCACAGATACGCAGTATTTT. Drawing the rest from reference TRBV5-1 and TRBJ2-3, the complete variable domain is KAGVTQTPRYLIKTRGQQVTLSCSPISGHRSVSWYQQTPGQGLQFLFEYFSETQRNKGNFPGRFSGRQFSNSRSEMNVSTLELGDSALYLCASSLGQTGTDTQYFGPGTRLTVL.

The chain employs TRBV5-4 and TRBJ1-2; the D gene is possibly TRBD1 (6 bases). CDR1 and CDR2 from the germline V gene are SGHNT and YYREEE (reference sequence). V shed 4 bases and J shed 1 base, with 11 bases lying between them. The CDR3 runs to 14 residues. CDR3 coding DNA: TGTGCCAGCAGCACAGGGAACTTTAACTATGGCTACACCTTC. Translated, it gives CASSTGNFNYGYTF.

As DNA, the CDR3 is TGTGCCAGCTCACCGATGACGGGGAGAAATAATTCACCCCTCCACTTT. This codes for CASSPMTGRNNSPLHF. V usage is TRBV18 and J usage is TRBJ1-6; D not certain. The CDR3 runs 16 residues. Trimming left V 3 bases short and J 5 bases short, with 14 bases between. Germline CDR1 KGHSH, CDR2 LQKENI.

The table lists this clone with many counts. This sequence joins TRBV30 and TRBJ1-3, with no clear D. Germline V lookup: CDR1 GTSNPN, CDR2 SVGIG (reference sequence). This CDR3 is built from 14 residues. The V end was cut by 4 bases, the J end by 1 base, with 11 bases between. In nucleotides, the CDR3 is TGTGCCTGGACCATCGATCCTTCTGGAAACACCATATATTTT. Its protein is CAWTIDPSGNTIYF.

The rearrangement joins TRBV5-4 to TRBJ2-5, with TRBD1 matching 7 bases. This CDR3 has 12 amino acids. With V trimmed by 5 bases and J by 5 bases, 3 bases remained unmatched. Germline assignment: CDR1 SGHNT and CDR2 YYREEE (reference sequence). The CDR3 spells CASRQGQETQYF. CDR3 DNA: TGTGCCAGCAGACAGGGGCAGGAGACCCAGTACTTC.

This chain uses TRBV10-3 with TRBJ2-6; the D gene is possibly TRBD1 (5 bases). With 1 base removed from V and 4 bases from J, the gap between germline ends came to 11 bases. Per the germline V gene, CDR1 is ENHRY and CDR2 is SYGVKD. This CDR3 has 16 residues. The CDR3 nucleotides read TGTGCCATCAGTGAGTACGCAGGGTACGGGGCCAACGTCCTGACTTTC. This sequence encodes CAISEYAGYGANVLTF.

This chain uses TRBV27 with TRBJ1-2; no definite D call. Germline CDR1 is MNHEY and CDR2 is SMNVEV (reference sequence). V dropped 5 bases and J dropped 2 bases, with 15 bases sitting between them. The CDR3 is 15 residues long. The CDR3 DNA follows: TGTGCCAGCAGTCCCAGGATCGGAAAGAACTATGGCTACACCTTC. Its translation: CASSPRIGKNYGYTF.

The CDR3 protein is CASSWGGQQNTEAFF. As DNA, the CDR3 is TGTGCCAGCAGCTGGGGAGGCCAGCAAAACACTGAAGCTTTCTTT. The genes are TRBV5-8 and TRBJ1-1; D is uncertain. Trimming took 3 bases from V and 2 from J, leaving 14 bases between them. This CDR3 has 15 amino acids. Germline CDR1 and CDR2: SGHTS and YDEGEE.